Included here is one TCR beta chain sequence, with context. The antigen is not known. Data came from immunoSEQ multiplex PCR; TCRdb stores just in-frame clones and leaves some out. Among about 85,000 clones listed, around 95% were seen once. The CDR3 covers 11 residues. CDR1 is LGHNT and CDR2 is FRNRAP in the germline V gene. Trimming left V 5 bases short and J 8 bases short, with 9 bases between. This entry belongs to a study of siplizumab effects on memory and regulatory T cells. Points from the study as a whole: Sequences below about 10^-5 frequency were poorly captured, and few alloreactive clones mapped to unstimulated subsets.

The sequence derives from a human donor in good health. Sequencing was performed on CD8+ T cells sorted from blood. V gene TRBV12-5 combines with J gene TRBJ1-2; D unclear. CDR3 sequence: CASGPQRGYTF. In nucleotides, the CDR3 is TGTGCTAGTGGTCCGCAGAGAGGCTACACCTTC.